This T cell receptor beta chain was found in a study of OX40 agonist ivuxolimab in advanced cancers. Of note for this clone: Its matching antigen is unknown.

Study-level results: Fewer expanded clones were found on average in CD4+ than in CD8+ T cells.

The V gene's germline CDR1 is KGHSY and CDR2 FQNENV. The V end was cut by 1 base, the J end by 0 bases, with 12 bases between. This CDR3 is 16 amino acids long. Clones were read by immunoSEQ multiplex PCR, and TCRdb kept only the in-frame ones, dropping some. The table lists approximately 60,000 clones, roughly 89% of them singletons. The chain couples TRBV16 to TRBJ1-2, with a tentative D call TRBD1 (5 bases). Sample: CD4+ or CD8+ T cells sorted from blood, taken in a trial of the OX40 agonist ivuxolimab. The TCR comes from an adult with an advanced solid tumor such as melanoma, head and neck, liver or kidney cancer. For the CDR3, the DNA is TGTGCCAGCAGCCAATTACCCGGGGGAACTAACTATGGCTACACCTTC. Encoded protein: CASSQLPGGTNYGYTF.